Following are 2 T cell receptor beta chains from one sample sequenced in a study of cytomegalovirus exposure and HLA in healthy donors. In the PCR, 60 Vbeta and 13 Jbeta primers were used. Measured with immunoSEQ multiplex PCR; TCRdb has only the in-frame clones, and not every one. The table shows about 67,000 clones, with approximately 78% occurring only once. The sample comprised PBMCs. All receptors come from a woman aged 30 to 39 in good health and CMV-seronegative.

The chain recombines TRBV6-5 with TRBJ1-1; 8 positions match TRBD1. V dropped 5 bases and J dropped 5; count of bases not matched to a gene: 10. From germline, CDR1 is MNHEY and CDR2 SVGAGI. CDR3 size: 15 residues. CDR3 in DNA: TGTGCCAGCAGTATCCCCTCCAGGGGGCGGACTGAAGCTTTCTTT. It codes for CASSIPSRGRTEAFF.

The chain couples TRBV28 to TRBJ2-7, with 7 bases lining up with TRBD1. The length of the CDR3 is 13 residues. Germline CDR1 is MDHEN and CDR2 is SYDVKM. The V gene end was trimmed by 10 bases and the J gene end by 1 base; junction bases not matched to a gene: 7. As DNA, the CDR3 is TGTGCCACAACACCGGGACAGTCCTACGAGCAGTACTTC. This codes for CATTPGQSYEQYF.